This TCR beta chain was retrieved from a study of molecular identifiers for immune sequencing clone quantification. Notes on the study in general: Whereas naive cells kept under 1% of molecules in clones above 20 RNA copies, such clones held over 98% in effectors.

The length of the CDR3 is 15 residues. Deletions cut 4 bases from V and 7 bases from J, with 19 bases between. Germline V gene lookup returns CDR1 SGHAT and CDR2 FQNNGV. Points on this clonotype: The antigen is undetermined.

Naive CD8 libraries used roughly 17,000 to 1,000,000 sorted cells and 10%, 30% or 50% RNA. Previously described methods with listed TCR primers produced the bulk TCR libraries. TCRdb itself ran the PCR reads through MiXCR, one entry per CDR3 protein. Among about 640,000 distinct CDR3 sequences listed, just under 20% were seen once. The sequenced material came from naive CD8+ T cells from blood, with Jurkat cell RNA spiked in. Subset meaning: FACS-sorted CD8+CD4-CCR7+CD45RA+ naive T cells. The clonotype originates from a human donor in good health. Some libraries in this study had Jurkat cell RNA spiked in. The chain combines TRBV11-2 with TRBJ1-1, with D possibly matching TRBD1 (6 bases). CDR3 amino acids: CASSSGQHRRIEAFF. CDR3 nucleotides: TGTGCCAGCAGCTCCGGACAGCACCGACGTATTGAAGCTTTCTTT.